These 20 T cell receptor beta chains were all obtained from the same sample, sequenced in a study of blood T cell repertoires in COVID-19. Libraries were prepared by immunoSEQ multiplex PCR; TCRdb keeps only in-frame clonotypes and omits some of them. The sample consists of about 150,000 clones, approximately 87% of them appearing once. Sequenced: peripheral blood. The origin of the receptors is a man aged 45-65 years with active COVID-19.

This chain joins TRBV7-9 and TRBJ2-3, with D tentatively TRBD1 (6 bases). Looked up from germline, CDR1 is SEHNR and CDR2 is FQNEAQ (reference sequence). Trimming stripped 2 bases from V and 6 bases from J, with 15 bases between. This CDR3 comprises 15 residues. The CDR3 DNA sequence: TGTGCCAGCAGCTTACAACAGGGACGTCGGGATACGCAGTATTTT. Translated, it gives CASSLQQGRRDTQYF.

The chain combines TRBV5-8 with TRBJ2-1; 8 bases line up with TRBD1. Per the germline V gene, CDR1 is SGHTS and CDR2 is YDEGEE. The CDR3 consists of 15 residues. V dropped 3 bases and J dropped 7; count of bases not matched to a gene: 9. The chain's CDR3 is CASSSGQGIWNEQFF. The CDR3, as DNA: TGTGCCAGCAGCTCCGGACAGGGAATTTGGAATGAGCAGTTCTTC.

In its sample, this clone was seen once. Additional DNA sequences in this sample encode the identical CDR3. This chain joins TRBV5-1 and TRBJ2-1, with 12 bases aligning to TRBD2. The trim removed 4 bases at V and 0 bases at J, leaving 2 bases unmatched. There are 16 residues in the CDR3. Germline assignment: CDR1 SGHRS and CDR2 YFSETQ. Written as DNA, the CDR3 is TGCGCCAGCAGCCTGACTAGCGGGAGCTCCTACAATGAGCAGTTCTTC. This encodes CASSLTSGSSYNEQFF.

This chain links TRBV19 with TRBJ2-3, with D possibly being TRBD2 (6 bases). Germline-derived CDR1 and CDR2 are LNHDA and SQIVND (reference sequence). The CDR3 is 14 residues long. Trimming cost V 5 bases and J 11 bases, with 20 bases left between them. The CDR3, as DNA: TGTGCCAGTAGTCACTCGGGGGTAGTAGGTGGGCAGTATTTT. It encodes CASSHSGVVGGQYF.

V usage is TRBV18 and J usage is TRBJ2-2, with D unresolved. CDR1 and CDR2 (germline): KGHSH, LQKENI. This CDR3 spans 13 amino acids. V lost 3 bases, J lost 6 bases, and 8 bases lay in between. CDR3 residues: CASSPARPGELFF. CDR3 nucleotides: TGTGCCAGCTCACCTGCGAGGCCCGGGGAGCTGTTTTTT.

This clone was found once. This sequence joins TRBV7-8 and TRBJ2-1; 8 nucleotides match TRBD2. The CDR3 sequence is 16 residues long. The germline V gene encodes CDR1 SGHVS and CDR2 FQNEAQ. The junction had 8 bases not matched to a gene; V was cut back by 1 base and J by 6 bases. DNA of the CDR3: TGTGCCAGCAGCTTAGTCCCGGGACTAGTTGGCAATGAGCAGTTCTTC. Translating gives CASSLVPGLVGNEQFF.

V usage is TRBV5-8 and J usage is TRBJ1-6; D ambiguous. The CDR3 runs to 16 residues. The V gene's germline CDR1 is SGHTS and CDR2 YDEGEE. The germline V and J ends were trimmed by 4 bases and 5 bases, with 16 bases remaining between them. The CDR3 DNA reads as TGTGCCAGCAGCCACCCATTGGAGGGCCATAATTCACCCCTCCACTTT. It translates to CASSHPLEGHNSPLHF.

The chain is built from TRBV5-1 and TRBJ2-2; D may be TRBD1 (6 bases). Germline V gene sequence: CDR1 SGHRS, CDR2 YFSETQ. The CDR3 contains 17 residues. Trimming stripped 2 bases from V and 3 bases from J, with 17 bases between. CDR3 amino acids: CASSFGAQGWYTGELFF. The CDR3 nucleotides read TGCGCCAGCAGCTTCGGGGCACAGGGTTGGTACACCGGGGAGCTGTTTTTT. The complete variable domain, with remaining parts taken from reference TRBV5-1 and TRBJ2-2, reads KAGVTQTPRYLIKTRGQQVTLSCSPISGHRSVSWYQQTPGQGLQFLFEYFSETQRNKGNFPGRFSGRQFSNSRSEMNVSTLELGDSALYLCASSFGAQGWYTGELFFGEGSRLTVL.

The chain is built from TRBV6-6 and TRBJ2-1; 8 positions agree with TRBD2. CDR1 and CDR2 from the germline V gene are MNHNY and SVGAGI (reference sequence). After removal of 5 bases from V and 0 bases from J, the junction contained 6 bases not matched to a gene. CDR3 length equals 16 residues. The CDR3 nucleotides read TGTGCCAGCAGTCAACTAGCGGATAGCTCCTACAATGAGCAGTTCTTC. Protein product: CASSQLADSSYNEQFF.

The chain employs TRBV14 and TRBJ2-5, with 8 bases fitting TRBD2. Unmatched junction bases numbered 8, after V lost 3 bases and J lost 5 bases. CDR1 SGHDN and CDR2 FVKESK come from the germline V gene. CDR3 length: 15 amino acids. The CDR3 DNA reads as TGTGCCAGCAGCCACGGACTAGCCGCCCGGGAGACCCAGTACTTC. Protein product: CASSHGLAARETQYF. The whole variable domain, remainder taken from reference TRBV14 and TRBJ2-5, is EAGVTQFPSHSVIEKGQTVTLRCDPISGHDNLYWYRRVMGKEIKFLLHFVKESKQDESGMPNNRFLAERTGGTYSTLKVQPAELEDSGVYFCASSHGLAARETQYFGPGTRLLVL.

The gene calls are TRBV3-1 (or the pseudogene TRBV3-2) and TRBJ1-4, with TRBD1 as a possible D gene (6 bases). Trimming cost V 4 bases and J 2 bases, with 17 bases left between them. Germline V gene data show CDR1 as LGHDT and CDR2 as YNNKEL (reference sequence). This CDR3 is built from 17 residues. CDR3 nucleotide sequence: TGTGCCAGCAGCCGAACCAGCGGGGGGGGCACTAATGAAAAACTGTTTTTT. It translates to CASSRTSGGGTNEKLFF.

This chain joins TRBV2 and TRBJ1-1; D not certain. Deletions cut 5 bases from V and 5 bases from J, with 9 bases between. Germline-derived CDR1 and CDR2 are SNHLY and FYNNEI. The CDR3 is made up of 12 amino acids. The DNA of the CDR3 is TGTGCCAGCAGTTTTCCAGATACTGAAGCTTTCTTT. Protein product: CASSFPDTEAFF.

V is TRBV18 and J is TRBJ1-6; D is undetermined. V was trimmed by 3 bases and J by 7 bases, leaving 10 bases between them. CDR3 length: 14 residues. Germline V gene lookup returns CDR1 KGHSH and CDR2 LQKENI. CDR3: CASSPNDGNSPLHF. In nucleotides, the CDR3 is TGTGCCAGCTCACCTAACGACGGGAATTCACCCCTCCACTTT.

For this clone: Germline and junction disagree at one end, which may indicate a read error. The CDR3 DNA reads TGTGCCAGCAGCTTGGGGCGGGAACGGTGGGATTTT. As protein: CASSLGRERWDF. V gene TRBV5-6 combines with J gene TRBJ2-3, with D possibly being TRBD2 (6 bases). The CDR3 has 12 amino acids. The germline CDR1 and CDR2 sequences are SGHDT and YYEEEE.

The chain uses TRBV6-1 and TRBJ1-3, with unresolved D. Trimming took off 0 bases at V and 0 bases at J, with 9 bases between the two ends. Germline CDR1 MNHNS, CDR2 SASEGT. This CDR3 spans 16 amino acids. The CDR3 loop is CASSEAGRASGNTIYF. As DNA, the CDR3 is TGTGCCAGCAGTGAAGCTGGGCGGGCCTCTGGAAACACCATATATTTT.

The chain links TRBV4-1 to TRBJ1-4, with TRBD1 identical over 10 bases. This CDR3 has 20 amino acids. The germline gives CDR1 MGHRA, CDR2 YSYEKL. V dropped 4 bases and J dropped 3; count of bases not matched to a gene: 17. In nucleotides, the CDR3 is TGCGCCAGCAGCCGTCGAGACAGGGGGCGTAGCGTCGAGGCTAATGAAAAACTGTTTTTT. Translated: CASSRRDRGRSVEANEKLFF.

This rearrangement joins TRBV24-1 to TRBJ2-3; 12 positions match TRBD2. The length of the CDR3 is 17 residues. Germline assignment: CDR1 KGHDR and CDR2 SFDVKD. The V gene end was trimmed by 3 bases and the J gene end by 4 bases; junction bases not matched to a gene: 7. The chain's CDR3 is CATSDGTSGGFSDTQYF. As DNA, the CDR3 is TGTGCCACCAGTGATGGAACTAGCGGGGGGTTCTCAGATACGCAGTATTTT.

CDR3 residues: CASSSGGELFF. In nucleotides, the CDR3 is TGTGCCAGCAGCAGCGGGGGGGAGCTGTTTTTT. This chain joins TRBV7-9 and TRBJ2-2, with D maybe TRBD2 (6 bases). The CDR3 is 11 residues long. The germline V gene encodes CDR1 SEHNR and CDR2 FQNEAQ (reference sequence). V was pared by 5 bases and J by 8 bases, with 6 bases between.

Turning to this clone: Other DNA sequences in this sample translate to the same CDR3. This rearrangement joins TRBV19 to TRBJ1-2; D is perhaps TRBD1 (5 bases). The CDR3 has 13 amino acids. Per germline, CDR1 LNHDA and CDR2 SQIVND (reference sequence). Trimming removed 1 base at V and 5 bases at J, with 8 bases between. CDR3 in amino acids: CASSIVQGYGYTF. The CDR3 DNA sequence: TGTGCCAGTAGTATAGTCCAGGGTTATGGCTACACCTTC.

The chain joins TRBV3-1 (or the pseudogene TRBV3-2) to TRBJ1-3, with 9 bases identical to TRBD1. Germline CDR1 reads LGHDT; CDR2 reads YNNKEL (reference sequence). The CDR3 extends over 17 amino acids. The ends lost 2 bases at V and 3 bases at J; junction bases unmatched: 8. The CDR3 DNA is TGTGCCAGCAGCCAAACTAGGGACAGGGAGGTTGGAAACACCATATATTTT. It is translated as CASSQTRDREVGNTIYF.